This is a list of T cell receptor beta chains from one sample in a study of OX40 agonist ivuxolimab in advanced cancers. Method: immunoSEQ multiplex PCR; TCRdb's copy keeps in-frame clones and lacks some. The top ten hold 36% of the sample, which has 30,000 to 35,000 clones, more than 70% seen once. The material was CD4+ or CD8+ T cells sorted from blood, obtained in a trial of the OX40 agonist ivuxolimab. The origin of the receptors is an adult with an advanced solid tumor such as melanoma, head and neck, liver or kidney cancer. Both conserved end residues are part of each CDR3. The order of the fields is D gene, clone size, V gene, J gene, CDR3 protein, CDR3 DNA. The D gene is left open where the match is weak. A clone size is listed for some rows: how often the clone was seen (once, few, many), or a class if it is expanded.

d_gene: NA
abundance: NA
v_gene: TRBV4-2
j_gene: TRBJ2-7
CDR3aa: CASSLGAGEGEQYF
CDR3nt: TGTGCCAGCAGCCTGGGGGCGGGAGAGGGCGAGCAGTACTTC

d_gene: NA
abundance: NA
v_gene: TRBV11-2
j_gene: TRBJ1-3
CDR3aa: CASSPYRGAGGNTIYF
CDR3nt: TGTGCCAGCAGCCCCTATCGGGGGGCCGGTGGAAACACCATATATTTT

d_gene: TRBD2
abundance: NA
v_gene: TRBV6-5
j_gene: TRBJ2-7
CDR3aa: CASSYSSSGGYEQYF
CDR3nt: TGTGCCAGCAGTTACTCTTCTAGCGGGGGGTACGAGCAGTACTTC

d_gene: TRBD2
abundance: NA
v_gene: TRBV28
j_gene: TRBJ2-1
CDR3aa: CASMLRGRVDEQFF
CDR3nt: TGTGCCAGCATGTTACGCGGGAGGGTCGATGAGCAGTTCTTC

d_gene: NA
abundance: NA
v_gene: TRBV6-1
j_gene: TRBJ1-5
CDR3aa: CASSEGTAYSNQPQHF
CDR3nt: TGTGCCAGCAGTGAAGGGACAGCCTATAGCAATCAGCCCCAGCATTTT

d_gene: NA
abundance: once
v_gene: TRBV6-5
j_gene: TRBJ2-3
CDR3aa: CASSLPRGPGTDTQYF
CDR3nt: TGTGCCAGCAGTTTACCACGGGGCCCGGGCACAGATACGCAGTATTTT

d_gene: NA
abundance: NA
v_gene: TRBV6-1
j_gene: TRBJ2-7
CDR3aa: CASSDLGQIYEQYF
CDR3nt: TGTGCCAGCAGTGATCTCGGACAGATCTACGAGCAGTACTTC

d_gene: TRBD2
abundance: once
v_gene: TRBV7-3
j_gene: TRBJ2-3
CDR3aa: CASSGTSGMGVDTQYF
CDR3nt: TGTGCCAGCAGCGGGACTAGCGGGATGGGGGTGGATACGCAGTATTTT

d_gene: NA
abundance: NA
v_gene: TRBV7-2
j_gene: TRBJ2-7
CDR3aa: CASSGPTSGSHVAYEQYF
CDR3nt: TGTGCCAGCAGCGGACCGACCTCCGGGTCCCACGTCGCGTACGAGCAGTACTTC

d_gene: TRBD1
abundance: NA
v_gene: TRBV6-5
j_gene: TRBJ1-5
CDR3aa: CASSRTGFGNQPQHF
CDR3nt: TGTGCCAGCAGTCGGACAGGGTTTGGCAATCAGCCCCAGCATTTT

d_gene: NA
abundance: once
v_gene: TRBV6-5
j_gene: TRBJ1-1
CDR3aa: CASSDSIFNTEAFF
CDR3nt: TGTGCCAGCAGCGACAGTATTTTTAACACTGAAGCTTTCTTT

d_gene: NA
abundance: NA
v_gene: TRBV27
j_gene: TRBJ2-3
CDR3aa: CASSLGDPTFSGQYF
CDR3nt: TGTGCCAGCTCCCTTGGAGATCCTACCTTCTCGGGGCAGTATTTT

d_gene: TRBD2
abundance: NA
v_gene: TRBV7-2
j_gene: TRBJ2-7
CDR3aa: CASSVGTSGYYEQYF
CDR3nt: TGTGCCAGCAGCGTAGGGACTAGCGGGTACTACGAGCAGTACTTC

d_gene: TRBD1
abundance: NA
v_gene: TRBV13
j_gene: TRBJ2-7
CDR3aa: CASSLADRYYEQYF
CDR3nt: TGTGCCAGCAGCTTAGCGGACAGGTACTACGAGCAGTACTTC

d_gene: TRBD2
abundance: NA
v_gene: TRBV5-4
j_gene: TRBJ2-7
CDR3aa: CASSLAREAPYGEQYF
CDR3nt: TGTGCCAGCAGCTTGGCGCGGGAGGCGCCGTACGGGGAGCAGTACTTC

d_gene: NA
abundance: NA
v_gene: TRBV19
j_gene: TRBJ2-5
CDR3aa: CASSPLAEETQYF
CDR3nt: TGTGCCAGTAGTCCCCTGGCGGAAGAGACCCAGTACTTC

d_gene: NA
abundance: NA
v_gene: TRBV19
j_gene: TRBJ1-4
CDR3aa: CASSISGVEKLFF
CDR3nt: TGTGCCAGTAGTATATCGGGGGTCGAAAAACTGTTTTTT

d_gene: NA
abundance: NA
v_gene: TRBV19
j_gene: TRBJ2-3
CDR3aa: CASSILGRGTTDTQYF
CDR3nt: TGTGCCAGTAGTATCTTAGGCAGGGGAACCACAGATACGCAGTATTTT

d_gene: NA
abundance: NA
v_gene: TRBV28
j_gene: TRBJ2-7
CDR3aa: CASRDSGSYEQYF
CDR3nt: TGTGCCAGCAGAGATTCAGGGTCCTACGAGCAGTACTTC

d_gene: NA
abundance: NA
v_gene: TRBV2
j_gene: TRBJ2-1
CDR3aa: CASSESGLAGTTPYNEQFF
CDR3nt: TGTGCCAGCAGTGAATCGGGGCTAGCTGGAACAACTCCCTACAATGAGCAGTTCTTC

d_gene: NA
abundance: NA
v_gene: TRBV6-6
j_gene: TRBJ1-5
CDR3aa: CASSYLLGGNNQPQHF
CDR3nt: TGTGCCAGCAGTTACCTATTGGGGGGGAACAATCAGCCCCAGCATTTT

d_gene: NA
abundance: NA
v_gene: TRBV7-9
j_gene: TRBJ1-2
CDR3aa: CASSPGGGHGYTF
CDR3nt: TGTGCCAGCAGCCCAGGCGGGGGGCACGGCTACACCTTC

d_gene: NA
abundance: NA
v_gene: TRBV7-6
j_gene: TRBJ2-7
CDR3aa: CASSSSGGTYEQYF
CDR3nt: TGTGCCAGCAGCTCCTCCGGGGGAACCTACGAGCAGTACTTC

d_gene: NA
abundance: NA
v_gene: TRBV7-8
j_gene: TRBJ2-1
CDR3aa: CASSLALAAYNEQFF
CDR3nt: TGTGCCAGCAGCTTAGCACTAGCTGCCTACAATGAGCAGTTCTTC

d_gene: NA
abundance: NA
v_gene: TRBV28
j_gene: TRBJ1-1
CDR3aa: CASSSWGGRTEAFF
CDR3nt: TGTGCCAGCAGTTCGTGGGGGGGTCGCACTGAAGCTTTCTTT

d_gene: NA
abundance: NA
v_gene: TRBV18
j_gene: TRBJ1-5
CDR3aa: CASSSGQVYQPQHF
CDR3nt: TGTGCCAGCTCATCGGGGCAAGTCTATCAGCCCCAGCATTTT

d_gene: NA
abundance: NA
v_gene: TRBV27
j_gene: TRBJ2-7
CDR3aa: CASSLSGGTDYEQYF
CDR3nt: TGTGCCAGCAGTTTATCTGGGGGTACGGACTACGAGCAGTACTTC

d_gene: TRBD2
abundance: NA
v_gene: TRBV9
j_gene: TRBJ2-4
CDR3aa: CASSGSSGRSAKNIQYF
CDR3nt: TGTGCCAGCAGCGGTTCTAGCGGGAGGTCTGCCAAAAACATTCAGTACTTC

d_gene: NA
abundance: NA
v_gene: TRBV4-1
j_gene: TRBJ1-5
CDR3aa: CASSQGVSEGGSNQPQHF
CDR3nt: TGCGCCAGCAGCCAAGGGGTCAGTGAGGGCGGAAGCAATCAGCCCCAGCATTTT

d_gene: NA
abundance: once
v_gene: TRBV5-1
j_gene: TRBJ2-6
CDR3aa: CASRPSSGANVLTF
CDR3nt: TGCGCCAGCAGGCCCTCTTCTGGGGCCAACGTCCTGACTTTC

d_gene: NA
abundance: NA
v_gene: TRBV29-1
j_gene: TRBJ1-1
CDR3aa: CSVEVPDWENTEAFF
CDR3nt: TGCAGCGTTGAAGTCCCGGACTGGGAGAACACTGAAGCTTTCTTT

d_gene: NA
abundance: NA
v_gene: TRBV7-9
j_gene: TRBJ1-2
CDR3aa: CASSYPGRLLYGYTF
CDR3nt: TGTGCCAGCAGTTATCCGGGACGCTTGCTCTATGGCTACACCTTC

d_gene: NA
abundance: NA
v_gene: TRBV7-9
j_gene: TRBJ2-3
CDR3aa: CASSLGPSDNTDTQYF
CDR3nt: TGTGCCAGCAGCTTAGGTCCTAGCGACAACACAGATACGCAGTATTTT

d_gene: NA
abundance: medium-sized
v_gene: TRBV27
j_gene: TRBJ2-7
CDR3aa: CASSTPRDTYEQYF
CDR3nt: TGTGCCAGCAGCACTCCCCGCGACACCTACGAGCAGTACTTC

d_gene: NA
abundance: NA
v_gene: TRBV10-1
j_gene: TRBJ2-7
CDR3aa: CASSDFADPYEQYF
CDR3nt: TGCGCCAGCAGTGATTTTGCGGATCCCTACGAGCAGTACTTC

d_gene: NA
abundance: NA
v_gene: TRBV27
j_gene: TRBJ1-1
CDR3aa: CASSLWMDKTEAFF
CDR3nt: TGTGCCAGCAGTTTATGGATGGATAAGACTGAAGCTTTCTTT

d_gene: NA
abundance: once
v_gene: TRBV7-2
j_gene: TRBJ2-7
CDR3aa: CASSLDYEQYF
CDR3nt: TGTGCCAGCAGCTTAGACTACGAGCAGTACTTC

d_gene: TRBD1
abundance: NA
v_gene: TRBV5-6
j_gene: TRBJ2-7
CDR3aa: CASSLGQGATEQYF
CDR3nt: TGTGCCAGCAGCTTAGGACAGGGGGCGACTGAGCAGTACTTC

d_gene: TRBD2
abundance: NA
v_gene: TRBV27
j_gene: TRBJ2-7
CDR3aa: CASSPGLAGGNYEQYF
CDR3nt: TGTGCCAGCAGTCCCGGACTAGCGGGGGGTAACTACGAGCAGTACTTC

d_gene: NA
abundance: NA
v_gene: TRBV19
j_gene: TRBJ1-1
CDR3aa: CASSISGGPTEAFF
CDR3nt: TGTGCCAGTAGTATATCTGGGGGGCCCACTGAAGCTTTCTTT

d_gene: TRBD2
abundance: NA
v_gene: TRBV28
j_gene: TRBJ2-7
CDR3aa: CASGSGGFYEQYF
CDR3nt: TGTGCCAGCGGAAGCGGGGGTTTCTACGAGCAGTACTTC

d_gene: NA
abundance: NA
v_gene: TRBV23-1
j_gene: TRBJ2-3
CDR3aa: CASSRAPGSDTQYF
CDR3nt: TGCGCCAGCAGTCGAGCTCCCGGTTCAGATACGCAGTATTTT

d_gene: NA
abundance: NA
v_gene: TRBV5-6
j_gene: TRBJ2-7
CDR3aa: CASSPGDYEQYF
CDR3nt: TGTGCCAGCAGCCCTGGGGATTACGAGCAGTACTTC

d_gene: NA
abundance: NA
v_gene: TRBV7-9
j_gene: TRBJ2-5
CDR3aa: CASSHLVLETQYF
CDR3nt: TGTGCCAGCAGCCACCTAGTATTGGAGACCCAGTACTTC

d_gene: TRBD2
abundance: once
v_gene: TRBV10-2
j_gene: TRBJ2-2
CDR3aa: CASSGLAGGPGYTGELFF
CDR3nt: TGCGCCAGCAGTGGGCTAGCGGGAGGGCCGGGATACACCGGGGAGCTGTTTTTT

d_gene: NA
abundance: NA
v_gene: TRBV19
j_gene: TRBJ2-7
CDR3aa: CASSIDLGTGVEQYF
CDR3nt: TGTGCCAGTAGTATAGATTTAGGGACCGGCGTCGAGCAGTACTTC

d_gene: TRBD1
abundance: NA
v_gene: TRBV9
j_gene: TRBJ2-7
CDR3aa: CASSVGTGHYEQYF
CDR3nt: TGTGCCAGCAGCGTGGGGACAGGACACTACGAGCAGTACTTC

d_gene: NA
abundance: NA
v_gene: TRBV6-6
j_gene: TRBJ1-6
CDR3aa: CASSYGGAGDNSPLHF
CDR3nt: TGTGCCAGCAGTTACGGCGGAGCAGGTGATAATTCACCCCTCCACTTT

d_gene: NA
abundance: NA
v_gene: TRBV11-2
j_gene: TRBJ2-1
CDR3aa: CASSPLFSYEQDEQFF
CDR3nt: TGTGCCAGCAGTCCTTTGTTTAGCTACGAGCAGGATGAGCAGTTCTTC

d_gene: TRBD1
abundance: once
v_gene: TRBV6-6
j_gene: TRBJ1-1
CDR3aa: CASSYFGDSSTEAFF
CDR3nt: TGTGCCAGCAGTTACTTCGGGGACAGTTCCACTGAAGCTTTCTTT

d_gene: NA
abundance: NA
v_gene: TRBV6-5
j_gene: TRBJ1-3
CDR3aa: CASSPGYGNTIYF
CDR3nt: TGTGCCAGCAGCCCGGGGTATGGAAACACCATATATTTT

d_gene: NA
abundance: NA
v_gene: TRBV2
j_gene: TRBJ1-5
CDR3aa: CASRDSNQPQHF
CDR3nt: TGTGCCAGCAGGGATAGCAATCAGCCCCAGCATTTT

d_gene: NA
abundance: NA
v_gene: TRBV30
j_gene: TRBJ2-7
CDR3aa: CAWSVPVSSYEQYF
CDR3nt: TGTGCCTGGAGTGTACCCGTGAGCTCCTACGAGCAGTACTTC

d_gene: TRBD2
abundance: once
v_gene: TRBV4-1
j_gene: TRBJ2-5
CDR3aa: CASSQVLLADQETQYF
CDR3nt: TGCGCCAGCAGCCAAGTGTTGCTAGCGGACCAAGAGACCCAGTACTTC